The next 3 T cell receptor beta chains were all read from a single sample in a study of Graves' ophthalmopathy and Graves' hyperthyroidism. The TCR beta CDR3 regions underwent amplification from RNA transcripts. Investigators did first-round RT-PCR with HTBI primers, then second-round multiplex PCR. TCRdb fed the multiplex PCR reads into MiXCR, producing one record per CDR3 protein. This sample has approximately 460,000 distinct CDR3 sequences; approximately 15% occur once, and the top ten carry 8% to 10%. The sample comprised blood. The receptors shown here come from a woman younger than 45 with Graves' ophthalmopathy.

In this sample, this clonotype turned up many times. CDR3 coding DNA: TGTGCCAGCAGGGAAACGGGACAGGGGTGGTACGAGCAGTACTTC. Encoded protein: CASRETGQGWYEQYF. The gene calls are TRBV12-3 or TRBV12-4 and TRBJ2-7; 10 bases are a match to TRBD1. The CDR3 sequence is 15 residues long. Losses at the gene ends were 6 bases for V and 4 bases for J; bases not matched to a gene: 9.

This clonotype was recorded at least ten times. The DNA of the CDR3 is TGTGCCAGCACTGGACCCCTCTACGAGCAGTACTTC. This gives the protein CASTGPLYEQYF. The chain recombines TRBV12-3 or TRBV12-4 with TRBJ2-7; D remains ambiguous. Trimming removed 7 bases from V and 3 bases from J, with 10 bases in between. CDR3 length equals 12 residues.

This clonotype was seen ten or more times. This chain uses TRBV12-3 or TRBV12-4 with TRBJ1-2; possible D gene TRBD1, 6 bases. The CDR3 sequence is 18 residues long. Trimming cost V 2 bases and J 3 bases, with 22 bases left between them. The CDR3 nucleotides are TGTGCCAGCAGTTTAAAGGGTCGGGGGGCGGGGACTCACTATGGCTACACCTTC. Amino acids: CASSLKGRGAGTHYGYTF.